A single sample gave rise to the 15 T cell receptor beta chains below, sequenced in a study of T cell responses to AZD1222 COVID-19 vaccine. Measured with immunoSEQ multiplex PCR; TCRdb has only the in-frame clones, and not every one. The sample lists approximately 210,000 clones, around 94% occurring once. The sample here was peripheral blood, taken 28 days after the second dose of the MenACWY control vaccine. Source of these receptors: an adult who received the MenACWY meningococcal vaccine as a control.

The chain recombines TRBV28 with TRBJ2-7, with a possible D match to TRBD1 (6 bases). Trimming took off 2 bases at V and 3 bases at J, with 11 bases between the two ends. The germline CDR1 and CDR2 sequences are MDHEN and SYDVKM. CDR3 length equals 14 residues. The CDR3 loop is CASSLSTGYYEQYF. CDR3 DNA sequence: TGTGCCAGCAGTTTAAGTACAGGGTACTACGAGCAGTACTTC.

This chain uses TRBV28 with TRBJ1-1; no clear D. The germline gives CDR1 MDHEN, CDR2 SYDVKM. V was cut by 5 bases and J by 5 bases, with 18 bases left in between. CDR3 size: 15 residues. CDR3 sequence (DNA): TGTGCCAGCAGTCTTCACCCTTTCGCAGGTACTGAAGCTTTCTTT. It yields the protein CASSLHPFAGTEAFF. The variable domain in full, completed from reference TRBV28 and TRBJ1-1, reads DVKVTQSSRYLVKRTGEKVFLECVQDMDHENMFWYRQDPGLGLRLIYFSYDVKMKEKGDIPEGYSVSREKKERFSLILESASTNQTSMYLCASSLHPFAGTEAFFGQGTRLTVV.

The genes are TRBV5-1 and TRBJ2-7; 7 bases line up with TRBD2. This CDR3 region has 14 residues. Looked up from germline, CDR1 is SGHRS and CDR2 is YFSETQ. V gave up 4 bases and J gave up 6 bases; unmatched junction bases: 10. This CDR3 is CASSASSGLGEQYF. In nucleotides, the CDR3 is TGCGCCAGCAGCGCGTCTAGCGGTTTGGGCGAGCAGTACTTC. Full variable domain (remainder filled in from reference TRBV5-1 and TRBJ2-7): KAGVTQTPRYLIKTRGQQVTLSCSPISGHRSVSWYQQTPGQGLQFLFEYFSETQRNKGNFPGRFSGRQFSNSRSEMNVSTLELGDSALYLCASSASSGLGEQYFGPGTRLTVT.

V usage is TRBV6-5 and J usage is TRBJ2-5; 7 bases agree with TRBD1. V dropped 6 bases and J dropped 1; count of bases not matched to a gene: 5. Germline-derived CDR1 and CDR2 are MNHEY and SVGAGI. The CDR3 is made up of 14 amino acids. CDR3 loop: CASSPDRVQETQYF. Written as DNA, the CDR3 is TGTGCCAGCAGCCCCGACAGGGTCCAAGAGACCCAGTACTTC.

V and J are TRBV7-2 and TRBJ2-7, with 7 positions matching TRBD1. Germline CDR1 is SGHTA and CDR2 is FQGNSA. The V segment lost 5 bases and the J segment 5 bases; nucleotides outside the gene matches: 12. The CDR3 runs to 15 residues. For the CDR3, the DNA is TGTGCCAGCAGCCTGCCCGGGACAGTGGACCACGAGCAGTACTTC. It translates to CASSLPGTVDHEQYF.

Turning to this clone: A junction end diverges from the germline sequence, so it may reflect a read error. The chain is built from TRBV7-2 and TRBJ1-1, with D unclear. Germline CDR1 SGHTA, CDR2 FQGNSA. There are 11 residues in the CDR3. CDR3 sequence: CASSLWGTFFF. For the CDR3, the DNA is TGTGCCAGCAGCTTATGGGGTACCTTTTTTTTT.

The chain couples TRBV2 to TRBJ2-5; 8 bases are shared with TRBD1. The CDR3 has 15 residues. The V gene end was trimmed by 8 bases and the J gene end by 0 bases; junction bases not matched to a gene: 8. Germline V gene data show CDR1 as SNHLY and CDR2 as FYNNEI. The CDR3 protein is CASLGWGQDQETQYF. The DNA for the CDR3 is TGTGCCAGCCTTGGATGGGGACAGGACCAAGAGACCCAGTACTTC. Based on the CDR3 plus reference TRBV2 and TRBJ2-5, the full variable domain is EPEVTQTPSHQVTQMGQEVILRCVPISNHLYFYWYRQILGQKVEFLVSFYNNEISEKSEIFDDQFSVERPDGSNFTLKIRSTKLEDSAMYFCASLGWGQDQETQYFGPGTRLLVL.

J is TRBJ1-2 and V is TRBV27; 7 nucleotides line up with TRBD1. The J segment lost 5 bases and the V segment lost 6 bases, leaving 3 bases of the junction unmatched. CDR1 MNHEY and CDR2 SMNVEV come from the germline V gene (reference sequence). The CDR3 length is 12 residues. The CDR3 loop is CASRQGGYGYTF. Written as DNA, the CDR3 is TGTGCCAGCAGGCAGGGGGGTTATGGCTACACCTTC.

The rearrangement links TRBV5-8 to TRBJ1-4, with D tentatively TRBD1 (5 bases). Germline-derived CDR1 and CDR2 are SGHTS and YDEGEE. V lost 4 bases, J lost 10 bases, and 14 bases lay in between. The CDR3 is made up of 13 amino acids. The CDR3 region has the DNA TGTGCCAGCAGCAAGGGACCCGACGGAAAACTGTTTTTT. It codes for CASSKGPDGKLFF.

This clone was observed once. The V call is TRBV5-6, the J call TRBJ2-6; D unclear. The V and J ends lost 0 bases and 4 bases respectively, with 8 bases between them. The germline V gene has CDR1 SGHDT and CDR2 YYEEEE. The CDR3 sequence is 15 residues long. As DNA, the CDR3 is TGTGCCAGCAGCTTGGTAGGGTTCGGGGCCAACGTCCTGACTTTC. This codes for CASSLVGFGANVLTF. The variable domain in full, completed from reference TRBV5-6 and TRBJ2-6, reads DAGVTQSPTHLIKTRGQQVTLRCSPKSGHDTVSWYQQALGQGPQFIFQYYEEEERQRGNFPDRFSGHQFPNYSSELNVNALLLGDSALYLCASSLVGFGANVLTFGAGSRLTVL.

The V call is TRBV27, the J call TRBJ2-1; 12 bases map to TRBD2. CDR1 is MNHEY and CDR2 is SMNVEV in the germline V gene (reference sequence). This CDR3 has 16 amino acids. V was clipped by 3 bases and J by 6 bases; unmatched bases: 6. The CDR3 here is CASSLVPGLAGNEQFF. The DNA of the CDR3 is TGTGCCAGCAGTTTGGTTCCGGGACTAGCGGGCAATGAGCAGTTCTTC.

This clone was observed a few times. The J gene is TRBJ1-2, the V gene TRBV18; D is perhaps TRBD1 (6 bases). CDR3 length equals 15 residues. V shed 2 bases and J shed 0 bases, with 10 bases lying between them. CDR1 is KGHSH, CDR2 LQKENI, per germline. The CDR3 sequence: CASSPGGQANYGYTF. The CDR3 region has the DNA TGTGCCAGCTCACCAGGGGGGCAAGCTAACTATGGCTACACCTTC.

CDR3 protein: CASSQDRQLLGNTIYF. The CDR3 DNA follows: TGTGCCAGCAGCCAAGATCGGCAGCTACTAGGAAACACCATATATTTT. The chain couples TRBV3-1 (or the pseudogene TRBV3-2) to TRBJ1-3; D is unclear. This CDR3 region has 16 residues. V lost 0 bases to trimming and J lost 4 bases, with 13 bases between them. Germline V CDR1 and CDR2: LGHDT, YNNKEL (reference sequence).

In this sample, this clone turned up once. The rearrangement links TRBV5-8 to TRBJ1-5; 9 positions agree with TRBD1. Trimming took 5 bases from V and 0 from J; bases not matched to a gene: 3. Per germline, CDR1 SGHTS and CDR2 YDEGEE. The CDR3 sequence is 15 residues long. CDR3 in DNA: TGTGCCAGCAGTCACAGGGGGCCTAGCAATCAGCCCCAGCATTTT. Its translation is CASSHRGPSNQPQHF.

The chain carries TRBV19 and TRBJ1-6, with a tentative D call TRBD1 (6 bases). This CDR3 has 15 amino acids. Trimming pared 3 bases from V and 8 bases from J, leaving 14 bases between. CDR1 and CDR2 from the germline V gene are LNHDA and SQIVND (reference sequence). CDR3 sequence reads: CASSIRGPMDSPLHF. The CDR3, as DNA: TGTGCCAGTAGTATTCGGGGGCCCATGGATTCACCCCTCCACTTT.